This TCR beta chain was recovered during a study of neurological immune-mediated disorders. General study findings and limits: The expanded clones of different subjects shared no CDR3 amino acid sequences (suggesting private repertoires in all groups).

Germline CDR1 and CDR2: KGHSH and LQKENI. The ends lost 3 bases at V and 4 bases at J; junction bases unmatched: 11. This CDR3 contains 16 residues. From 2 million PBMCs stored at -80 C, the unsorted libraries were generated. This clonotype has at least ten counts. Its antigen remains unidentified. Each CDR3 protein gets one entry after TCRdb re-called the 5' RACE reads with MiXCR. The sample yields tens of thousands of distinct CDR3 sequences, 10% seen once. The TCR comes from a man aged 40-49 years in good health. Material for sequencing was PBMCs. This rearrangement joins TRBV18 to TRBJ2-5, with 7 bases that match TRBD2. CDR3 sequence: CASSPLDLSGGETQYF. As DNA, the CDR3 is TGTGCCAGCTCACCGCTAGATCTGTCGGGGGGAGAGACCCAGTACTTC.